The 32 T cell receptor beta chains below all came from one sample that was sequenced in a study of vaccination and CD4 T cells after COVID-19 (dated 2022 in TCRdb). This specimen's treatment or condition label, per the study, means: roughly 11-day PBMC culture with coronavirus spike peptide pools or control peptides (ViraFEST assay). Their specific antigens are unknown. Libraries were prepared through PCR. Sequencer: Illumina iSeq 100. At the Johns Hopkins FTIC core, DNA from the cultured CD4+ T cells underwent TCR sequencing with the Oncomine TCR Beta short-read assay. TCRdb ran its own pipeline on the public reads, namely fastp trimming at Q25 and MiXCR clone calling, and kept in-frame beta chains. When rows share a CDR3 protein, they turn into one entry using the most common DNA and genes. Present in this sample are about 20,000 distinct CDR3 sequences, approximately 40% of which were seen just once. Clones ranked in the top ten supply just under 3% of the sample.

Sequenced material: CD4+ T cells from blood, cultured in vitro, taken after SARS-CoV-2 vaccination. The receptors here all came from a human donor who had recovered from COVID-19.

This clonotype came up a few times. The chain links TRBV7-2 to TRBJ2-2, with 9 bases matching TRBD2. The CDR3 loop spans 17 amino acids. CDR1 is SGHTA, CDR2 FQGNSA, per germline. Trimming removed 5 bases from V and 4 bases from J; junction bases left unmatched: 11. The CDR3 nucleotides read TGTGCCAGCAGCCCGACTTCGCGGGGGGGATTCACCGGGGAGCTGTTTTTT. Encoded protein: CASSPTSRGGFTGELFF.

The V and J genes are TRBV11-3 and TRBJ1-1, with D possibly TRBD1 on 5 matching bases. The CDR3 contains 12 residues. V lost 3 bases to trimming and J lost 12 bases, with 14 bases between them. Germline CDR1 is SGHNT and CDR2 is YENEEA. The CDR3 loop reads CASSLGQGGTFF. The DNA of the CDR3 is TGTGCCAGCAGCTTGGGGCAGGGCGGAACTTTCTTT.

V usage is TRBV20-1 and J usage is TRBJ2-5, with D possibly TRBD2 on 5 matching bases. Trimming removed 3 bases at V and 1 base at J, with 15 bases between. Germline V gene data show CDR1 as DFQATT and CDR2 as SNEGSKA (reference sequence). The CDR3 spans 15 residues. CDR3 protein: CSASDPLRAQETQYF. The DNA for the CDR3 is TGCAGTGCTAGCGATCCTTTGCGGGCCCAAGAGACCCAGTACTTC.

The CDR3 here is CASSFGRESSYEQYF. DNA of the CDR3: TGTGCCAGCAGTTTCGGCCGGGAAAGCTCCTACGAGCAGTACTTC. This chain uses TRBV27 with TRBJ2-7; possible D gene TRBD2, 5 bases. V was cut by 3 bases and J by 0 bases, with 12 bases left in between. The CDR3 contains 15 residues. Per germline, CDR1 MNHEY and CDR2 SMNVEV (reference sequence).

This clonotype showed up just a few times. This chain connects TRBV11-2 to TRBJ1-1, with D perhaps TRBD1 (6 bases). Germline V CDR1 and CDR2: SGHAT, FQNNGV. Trimming shortened V by 1 base and J by 5 bases, and 11 bases separated the two germline ends. The CDR3 covers 14 residues. CDR3 DNA: TGTGCCAGCAGCTTAGTTGCAGGGGTGACTGAAGCTTTCTTT. It codes for CASSLVAGVTEAFF.

This clonotype was recorded a few times. The CDR3 protein is CASREGQISPLHF. The DNA of the CDR3 is TGTGCCAGCAGGGAGGGACAGATTTCACCCCTCCACTTT. V gene TRBV2 combines with J gene TRBJ1-6; TRBD1 aligns across 7 bases. The junction had 5 bases not matched to a gene; V was cut back by 6 bases and J by 9 bases. This CDR3 contains 13 residues. Germline V gives CDR1 SNHLY, CDR2 FYNNEI.

A few counts support this clonotype. The chain couples TRBV7-9 to TRBJ2-2; D gene ambiguous. Trimming pared 5 bases from V and 0 bases from J, leaving 10 bases between. Germline V gene sequence: CDR1 SEHNR, CDR2 FQNEAQ (reference sequence). The CDR3 is made up of 15 amino acids. Here the CDR3 DNA reads TGTGCCAGCAGCCCGAGGTCAGCGAACACCGGGGAGCTGTTTTTT. It encodes CASSPRSANTGELFF.

This chain links TRBV7-6 with TRBJ2-2; 8 nucleotides align to TRBD2. CDR1 is SGHVS, CDR2 FNYEAQ, per germline. The CDR3 length is 17 residues. The ends lost 1 base at V and 4 bases at J; junction bases unmatched: 8. This chain's CDR3 is CASSLVPGGVFTGELFF. The CDR3 nucleotides are TGTGCCAGCAGCTTAGTCCCGGGAGGGGTTTTCACCGGGGAGCTGTTTTTT.

This clonotype was detected only a few times. The V call is TRBV7-9, the J call TRBJ2-5; TRBD2 might be the D (5 bases). The V and J ends lost 5 bases and 5 bases respectively, with 12 bases between them. CDR1 and CDR2 (germline): SEHNR, FQNEAQ (reference sequence). CDR3 length: 13 amino acids. In DNA form, the CDR3 reads TGTGCCAGCAGCCGGAGAAGGGAGGAGACCCAGTACTTC. Translated, it gives CASSRRREETQYF.

The genes are TRBV6-1 and TRBJ2-3; tentatively, D is TRBD2 (6 bases). V lost 5 bases to trimming and J lost 1 base, with 16 bases between them. Germline CDR1 MNHNS, CDR2 SASEGT. The CDR3 sequence is 16 residues long. The DNA for the CDR3 is TGTGCCAGCAGTCGATTTTCCGGGGGAGGCACAGATACGCAGTATTTT. It specifies CASSRFSGGGTDTQYF.

CDR3 sequence: CASSERGANEKLFF. The DNA of the CDR3 is TGTGCCAGCAGTGAAAGAGGAGCTAATGAAAAACTGTTTTTT. This rearrangement joins TRBV6-1 to TRBJ1-4; D is unresolved. V gave up 2 bases and J gave up 3 bases, with 7 bases separating them. CDR1 is MNHNS and CDR2 is SASEGT in the germline V gene. CDR3 length: 14 residues.

The V call is TRBV28, the J call TRBJ1-3; weak D call: TRBD1 (5 bases). V lost 4 bases and J 5 bases, leaving 15 bases between the germline ends. This CDR3 contains 15 residues. Germline V CDR1 and CDR2: MDHEN, SYDVKM. The CDR3 protein is CASSSGRKGRNTIYF. The CDR3 DNA sequence: TGTGCCAGCAGTTCGGGGCGAAAGGGGAGAAACACCATATATTTT.

The gene calls are TRBV5-4 and TRBJ2-1; 8 bases line up with TRBD2. The ends lost 3 bases at V and 8 bases at J; junction bases unmatched: 10. CDR1 is SGHNT and CDR2 is YYREEE in the germline V gene (reference sequence). The CDR3 length is 15 residues. In DNA form, the CDR3 reads TGTGCCAGCAGCTCTGAGGTAGCGGGAATCCATGAGCAGTTCTTC. Amino acids: CASSSEVAGIHEQFF. Full variable domain (outside the CDR3, taken from reference TRBV5-4 and TRBJ2-1): ETGVTQSPTHLIKTRGQQVTLRCSSQSGHNTVSWYQQALGQGPQFIFQYYREEENGRGNFPPRFSGLQFPNYSSELNVNALELDDSALYLCASSSEVAGIHEQFFGPGTRLTVL.

This chain uses TRBV18 with TRBJ1-1; 9 bases are shared with TRBD1. Germline V gives CDR1 KGHSH, CDR2 LQKENI. The CDR3 is 15 amino acids. V was clipped by 6 bases and J by 5 bases; unmatched bases: 10. The CDR3 reads CASSRLTGGETEAFF. In nucleotides, the CDR3 is TGTGCCAGCTCCCGTTTGACAGGGGGGGAAACTGAAGCTTTCTTT.

The chain is built from TRBV19 and TRBJ2-2; D not resolved. CDR1 LNHDA and CDR2 SQIVND come from the germline V gene (reference sequence). V was trimmed by 7 bases and J by 3 bases, leaving 3 bases between them. CDR3 length: 11 residues. CDR3 sequence: CASTYTGELFF. CDR3 in DNA: TGTGCCAGTACCTACACCGGGGAGCTGTTTTTT.

The rearrangement links TRBV5-4 to TRBJ2-1, with 10 bases matching TRBD2. With 10 bases clipped from V and 5 bases from J, the junction kept 9 bases outside the gene matches. Germline CDR1 SGHNT, CDR2 YYREEE (reference sequence). The CDR3 spans 14 residues. CDR3 amino acids: CAVKALAGDNEQFF. The CDR3 DNA follows: TGTGCCGTCAAGGCGCTAGCGGGGGACAATGAGCAGTTCTTC.

On this clonotype: An end of the junction does not agree with germline; a read error may underlie this. This rearrangement joins TRBV6-1 to TRBJ1-2; D unclear. The germline CDR1 and CDR2 sequences are MNHNS and SASEGT. The CDR3 totals 9 residues. CDR3: CASSKKQLF. The CDR3 DNA is TGTGCCAGTTCGAAAAAACAGCTCTTC.

In its sample, this clonotype was seen a few times. V usage is TRBV10-3 and J usage is TRBJ1-2; D gene ambiguous. The CDR3 extends over 14 amino acids. Germline CDR1 and CDR2: ENHRY and SYGVKD. V was shortened by 2 bases and J by 8 bases, with 15 bases between the two germline ends. The CDR3 nucleotides are TGTGCCATCAGTGAGGAGTTTTGGGTCGACGGCTACACCTTC. Translating it yields CAISEEFWVDGYTF.

The rearrangement uses TRBV20-1 and TRBJ1-4; possibly TRBD1 for D (5 bases). The CDR3 has 15 residues. V was shortened by 4 bases and J by 0 bases, with 12 bases between the two germline ends. Per germline, CDR1 DFQATT and CDR2 SNEGSKA (reference sequence). The CDR3: CSATGGAATNEKLFF. In DNA, the CDR3 is TGCAGTGCTACAGGAGGGGCAGCAACTAATGAAAAACTGTTTTTT.

This clonotype was recorded a few times. The rearrangement uses TRBV6-1 and TRBJ2-5, with D tentatively TRBD2 (7 bases). This CDR3 is 13 amino acids long. V gave up 6 bases and J gave up 4 bases, with 12 bases separating them. The germline CDR1 and CDR2 sequences are MNHNS and SASEGT. The CDR3 DNA reads TGTGCCAGCAGCATGGGGGGGCGAGAGACCCAGTACTTC. It yields the protein CASSMGGRETQYF.

The chain links TRBV5-4 to TRBJ1-2; a possible D gene is TRBD1 (5 bases). Germline lookup yields CDR1 SGHNT and CDR2 YYREEE (reference sequence). The CDR3 is made up of 14 amino acids. Between the trimmed V and J ends, which lost 4 bases and 3 bases, there was a span of 13 bases. CDR3: CASSGSGTDYGYTF. For the CDR3, the DNA is TGTGCCAGCAGCGGATCCGGGACGGACTATGGCTACACCTTC.

Only one count was recorded for this clonotype. The chain is built from TRBV7-2 and TRBJ1-1; D uncertain. CDR1 is SGHTA and CDR2 is FQGNSA in the germline V gene. The V gene lost 1 base and the J gene lost 0 bases, with 6 bases spanning the gap. The CDR3 loop spans 14 amino acids. CDR3 sequence reads: CASSLGYMNTEAFF. CDR3 nucleotides: TGTGCCAGCAGCTTAGGCTATATGAACACTGAAGCTTTCTTT.

This clonotype was detected a few times. The chain links TRBV7-2 to TRBJ1-2; a weak D match, TRBD1 (6 bases). Germline V gives CDR1 SGHTA, CDR2 FQGNSA. V was trimmed by 1 base and J by 2 bases, leaving 11 bases between them. CDR3 length equals 15 residues. In DNA, the CDR3 is TGTGCCAGCAGCTTAGTGGGGGCTCAAAACTATGGCTACACCTTC. Translation: CASSLVGAQNYGYTF.

The rearrangement uses TRBV28 and TRBJ1-5, with D hard to call. The CDR3 length is 13 residues. Trimming took off 3 bases at V and 6 bases at J, with 9 bases between the two ends. The V gene's germline CDR1 is MDHEN and CDR2 SYDVKM. CDR3 in DNA: TGTGCCAGCAGTTTCGACGCAAGTCAGCCCCAGCATTTT. Translation gives CASSFDASQPQHF.

This clonotype has more than one count but fewer than ten. This rearrangement joins TRBV6-5 to TRBJ1-6; a weak D match, TRBD1 (5 bases). The germline gives CDR1 MNHEY, CDR2 SVGAGI. V lost 4 bases, J lost 7 bases, and 5 bases lay in between. There are 12 residues in the CDR3. The CDR3 nucleotides read TGTGCCAGCAGTTCAGGGAATTCACCCCTCCACTTT. This translates into CASSSGNSPLHF.

This chain connects TRBV20-1 to TRBJ1-2; 8 bases line up with TRBD1. Trimming cost V 5 bases and J 4 bases; bases outside gene matches: 6. Germline lookup yields CDR1 DFQATT and CDR2 SNEGSKA (reference sequence). The CDR3 length is 13 residues. In DNA, the CDR3 is TGCAGTGCTGGGACCACAGGGGGCTATGGCTACACCTTC. Translating it yields CSAGTTGGYGYTF.

The chain carries TRBV7-2 and TRBJ2-2; no firm D call. From germline, CDR1 is SGHTA and CDR2 FQGNSA. Trimming pared 4 bases from V and 2 bases from J, leaving 11 bases between. The CDR3 covers 15 residues. As DNA, the CDR3 is TGTGCCAGCAGCTCTTCGCCGCCCAACACCGGGGAGCTGTTTTTT. Translating it yields CASSSSPPNTGELFF.

J is TRBJ2-5 and V is TRBV20-1; TRBD1 is a possible D gene (6 bases). The CDR3 has 15 residues. Germline V gives CDR1 DFQATT, CDR2 SNEGSKA (reference sequence). Trimming removed 0 bases from V and 2 bases from J, with 13 bases in between. The CDR3 region has the DNA TGCAGTGCTAGAGATGTTTTCAGGGGACAAGAGACCCAGTACTTC. It encodes CSARDVFRGQETQYF.

The V and J genes are TRBV4-1 and TRBJ1-2, with TRBD1 matching 8 bases. The V gene end was trimmed by 1 base and the J gene end by 3 bases; junction bases not matched to a gene: 4. Germline V gene data show CDR1 as MGHRA and CDR2 as YSYEKL. The CDR3 spans 15 residues. This chain's CDR3 is CASSQVQGAYYGYTF. The CDR3 bases are TGCGCCAGCAGCCAAGTTCAGGGGGCATACTATGGCTACACCTTC.

This clonotype has just a few counts. V usage is TRBV7-9 and J usage is TRBJ1-5; D is perhaps TRBD1 (5 bases). The CDR3 extends over 14 amino acids. Looked up from germline, CDR1 is SEHNR and CDR2 is FQNEAQ (reference sequence). V shed 4 bases and J shed 1 base, with 8 bases lying between them. The CDR3, as DNA: TGTGCCAGCAGCTCAGGGTTCAGCAATCAGCCCCAGCATTTT. It yields the protein CASSSGFSNQPQHF. Full variable domain (outside the CDR3, taken from reference TRBV7-9 and TRBJ1-5): DTGVSQNPRHKITKRGQNVTFRCDPISEHNRLYWYRQTLGQGPEFLTYFQNEAQLEKSRLLSDRFSAERPKGSFSTLEIQRTEQGDSAMYLCASSSGFSNQPQHFGDGTRLSIL.

The chain is built from TRBV6-2 or TRBV6-3 and TRBJ2-3; 13 bases agree with TRBD2. The CDR3 spans 15 residues. Germline loops: CDR1 MNHEY, CDR2 SVGEGT. Trimming took 5 bases from V and 4 from J; bases not matched to a gene: 3. In DNA form, the CDR3 reads TGTGCCAGCAGTAGGACTAGCGGGGGACCAGATACGCAGTATTTT. This encodes CASSRTSGGPDTQYF.

This clonotype was seen a few times. The CDR3 region has the DNA TGTGCCAGCAGTTTAAACAGGGTCAACTATGGCTACACCTTC. Amino acids: CASSLNRVNYGYTF. This chain connects TRBV12-3 or TRBV12-4 to TRBJ1-2; TRBD1 might be the D (6 bases). The ends were cut back, 2 bases at V and 2 bases at J, with 9 bases in the middle. CDR3 length equals 14 residues.